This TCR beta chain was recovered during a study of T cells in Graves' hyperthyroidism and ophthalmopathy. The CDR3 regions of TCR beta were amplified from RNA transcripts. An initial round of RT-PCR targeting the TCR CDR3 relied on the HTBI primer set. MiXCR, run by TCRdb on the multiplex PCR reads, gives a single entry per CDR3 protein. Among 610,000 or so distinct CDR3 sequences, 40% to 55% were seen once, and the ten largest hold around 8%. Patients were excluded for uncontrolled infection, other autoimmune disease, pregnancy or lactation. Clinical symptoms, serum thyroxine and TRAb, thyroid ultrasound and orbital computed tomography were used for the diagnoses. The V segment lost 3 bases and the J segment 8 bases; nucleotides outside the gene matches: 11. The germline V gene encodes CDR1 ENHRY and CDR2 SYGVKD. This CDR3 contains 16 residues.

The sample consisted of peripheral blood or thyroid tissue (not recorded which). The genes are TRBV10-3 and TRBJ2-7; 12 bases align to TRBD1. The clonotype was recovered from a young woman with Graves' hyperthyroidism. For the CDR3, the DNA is TGTGCCATCAGTGATACAGAGGGACAGGGGGCCTGGAAGCAGTACTTC. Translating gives CAISDTEGQGAWKQYF.